These 5 T cell receptor beta chains originate from one sample sequenced in a study of T cell responses to AZD1222 COVID-19 vaccine. Sequenced by immunoSEQ multiplex PCR; TCRdb stores in-frame clones only, minus some. The sample includes roughly 170,000 clones, approximately 94% seen only once; the top ten take 1.6%. Specimen: peripheral blood, collected 28 days after the second AZD1222 dose. The receptor set was obtained from an adult who received the AZD1222 COVID-19 vaccine.

The CDR3 region is CASSLDPGVVTEAFF. CDR3 bases: TGCGCCAGCAGCTTGGACCCGGGTGTCGTAACTGAAGCTTTCTTT. The chain has TRBV5-1 and TRBJ1-1; unclear D gene. Trimming removed 0 bases from V and 5 bases from J, with 14 bases in between. The V gene's germline CDR1 is SGHRS and CDR2 YFSETQ. This CDR3 has 15 residues.

The V gene is TRBV28, the J gene TRBJ1-1; perhaps TRBD1 as D (5 bases). CDR3 length: 14 residues. V lost 3 bases and J lost 4, with 12 bases in between. Germline values: CDR1 MDHEN, CDR2 SYDVKM. CDR3 DNA sequence: TGTGCCAGCAGTTTCAGGGCGGTCGGCACTGAAGCTTTCTTT. Protein sequence: CASSFRAVGTEAFF.

This sequence joins TRBV2 and TRBJ2-3; possibly TRBD1 or TRBD2 for D (6 bases each). The germline CDR1 and CDR2 sequences are SNHLY and FYNNEI. Trimming left V 6 bases short and J 0 bases short, with 13 bases between. This CDR3 contains 15 residues. The CDR3 nucleotides are TGTGCCAGCAGCCCGGGGGCGTCTAGCACAGATACGCAGTATTTT. Protein product: CASSPGASSTDTQYF.

The DNA for the CDR3 is TGTGCCAGCAGTTGGGGCGGGGGAAGGTACGAGCAGTACTTC. It codes for CASSWGGGRYEQYF. The chain links TRBV6-2 or TRBV6-3 to TRBJ2-7, with 7 nucleotides matching TRBD2. This CDR3 is built from 14 residues. Looked up from germline, CDR1 is MNHEY and CDR2 is SVGEGT. Trimming removed 4 bases from V and 4 bases from J; junction bases left unmatched: 7.

The gene calls are TRBV5-6 and TRBJ1-5; TRBD1 is a possible D gene (6 bases). Trimming shortened V by 4 bases and J by 0 bases, and 11 bases separated the two germline ends. The CDR3 extends over 15 amino acids. The germline CDR1 and CDR2 sequences are SGHDT and YYEEEE. CDR3 sequence: CASSQGPYSNQPQHF. The CDR3 DNA reads as TGTGCCAGCAGCCAGGGGCCGTATAGCAATCAGCCCCAGCATTTT.